One and the same sample provided the 8 T cell receptor beta chains below, sequenced in a study of T-cell memory formation after mild COVID-19. Each CDR3 protein gets one entry after TCRdb re-called the 5' RACE reads with MiXCR. The table records 150,000 to 200,000 distinct CDR3 sequences, approximately 14% of them present only once. The sequenced material came from PBMCs or a T cell subset sorted from them (not recorded which). The receptors originated from an adult woman who had mild COVID-19 (a few samples of this study predate the infection). Cell type and time point are not known.

The chain recombines TRBV29-1 with TRBJ2-5, with 7 bases fitting TRBD1. The V segment lost 1 base and the J segment 4 bases; nucleotides outside the gene matches: 12. Germline CDR1 is SQVTM and CDR2 is ANQGSEA. This CDR3 has 16 amino acids. CDR3 coding DNA: TGCAGCGTTGAAGGCCAGCCGGGACAGCGCAGAGAGACCCAGTACTTC. Residues: CSVEGQPGQRRETQYF.

This clonotype appeared a few times. As DNA, the CDR3 is TGTGCCAGCAGCCGAACGGGACAGGAGGATAACTATGGCTACACCTTC. Translated, it gives CASSRTGQEDNYGYTF. This rearrangement joins TRBV5-4 to TRBJ1-2; 8 nucleotides align to TRBD1. The CDR3 is 16 amino acids. V trimming: 4 bases; J trimming: 1 base; junction bases outside the gene matches: 9. Germline CDR1 is SGHNT and CDR2 is YYREEE (reference sequence).

This clonotype was counted between two and nine times. V and J are TRBV5-6 and TRBJ2-2; 7 nucleotides match TRBD1. Germline V gene lookup returns CDR1 SGHDT and CDR2 YYEEEE. This CDR3 region has 17 residues. Trimming at V came to 4 bases and at J to 3 bases, leaving 12 bases not matched to a gene. The CDR3 region is CASSKITGTDHTGELFF. CDR3 bases: TGTGCCAGCAGCAAAATTACCGGGACAGATCACACCGGGGAGCTGTTTTTT.

The genes are TRBV5-1 and TRBJ1-1; D not certain. Per germline, CDR1 SGHRS and CDR2 YFSETQ. The CDR3 is 17 residues long. V dropped 0 bases and J dropped 1 base, with 16 bases sitting between them. CDR3 region: CASSLVSGRLQNTEAFF. The CDR3, as DNA: TGCGCCAGCAGCTTGGTCTCCGGGAGACTACAGAACACTGAAGCTTTCTTT.

This chain connects TRBV5-5 to TRBJ1-1, with no clear D. The CDR3 covers 13 residues. Germline lookup yields CDR1 SGHKS and CDR2 YYEKEE (reference sequence). Trimming took 4 bases from V and 1 from J, leaving 8 bases between them. The CDR3 loop reads CASSPTTNTEAFF. In DNA, the CDR3 is TGTGCCAGCAGCCCCACGACGAACACTGAAGCTTTCTTT. Using reference TRBV5-5 and TRBJ1-1 for the parts outside the CDR3, the full variable domain is DAGVTQSPTHLIKTRGQQVTLRCSPISGHKSVSWYQQVLGQGPQFIFQYYEKEERGRGNFPDRFSARQFPNYSSELNVNALLLGDSALYLCASSPTTNTEAFFGQGTRLTVV.

CDR3: CASSYSQGYGYTF. The CDR3 coding sequence is TGTGCCAGCAGTTACTCTCAGGGCTATGGCTACACCTTC. The chain recombines TRBV6-5 with TRBJ1-2, with a weak D call TRBD1 (5 bases). The CDR3 totals 13 residues. CDR1 is MNHEY and CDR2 is SVGAGI in the germline V gene. The V end was cut by 0 bases, the J end by 4 bases, with 6 bases between.

This clonotype has a handful of counts. The chain recombines TRBV20-1 with TRBJ2-7; 15 bases align to TRBD2. The junction had 6 bases not matched to a gene; V was cut back by 3 bases and J by 3 bases. CDR3 length: 16 residues. CDR1 and CDR2 (germline): DFQATT, SNEGSKA (reference sequence). The CDR3 region is CSASGLAGGSVYEQYF. CDR3 DNA: TGCAGTGCTAGCGGACTAGCGGGAGGGTCGGTCTACGAGCAGTACTTC.

The chain uses TRBV13 and TRBJ2-7, with a tentative D call TRBD1 (6 bases). V shed 4 bases and J shed 6 bases, with 16 bases lying between them. The CDR3 contains 14 residues. Germline values: CDR1 PRHDT, CDR2 FYEKMQ (reference sequence). CDR3 in amino acids: CASSSISGAREQYF. The CDR3 nucleotides are TGTGCCAGCAGCTCTATTTCAGGGGCGCGCGAGCAGTACTTC.